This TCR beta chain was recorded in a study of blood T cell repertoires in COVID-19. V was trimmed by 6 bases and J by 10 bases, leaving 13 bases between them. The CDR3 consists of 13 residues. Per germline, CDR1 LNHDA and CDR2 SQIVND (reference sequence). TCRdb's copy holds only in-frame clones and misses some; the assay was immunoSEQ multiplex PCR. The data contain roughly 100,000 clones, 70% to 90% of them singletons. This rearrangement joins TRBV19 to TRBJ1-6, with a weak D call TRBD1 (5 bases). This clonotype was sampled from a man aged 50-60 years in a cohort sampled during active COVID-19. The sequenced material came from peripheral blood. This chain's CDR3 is CASSHRGGSPLHF. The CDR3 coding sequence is TGTGCCAGTAGCCATCGGGGGGGATCACCCCTCCACTTT.